This T cell receptor beta chain was sequenced during a study of T cell repertoires in cytomegalovirus infection. Study-level background: HLA-C-restricted CMV epitopes, recently identified, and well-studied HLA-B-restricted ones were used by the study. Based on public TCR beta signatures, there were indications of CMV infection and of a matching HLA type.

General study findings and limits: Frequencies of public TCR beta families were cumulated, and this identified carriers of CMV plus the relevant HLA. CMV-specific TCR beta clonotypes restricted by HLA-C were the ones dominating the ex vivo response.

In regard to this clonotype: Its cognate antigen is unknown.

One entry per CDR3 protein results from TCRdb running MiXCR on the reads. The sample holds around 900,000 distinct CDR3 sequences, about a third seen once. The origin of this receptor is a human donor in good health (CMV status not recorded). Some clones in this sample may be carry-over from other donors' samples. This sample comprised cultured CD8+ T cells from PBMCs, obtained from culture after CMV antigen stimulation.

The CDR3 bases are TGTGCCAGCCAAGACTCTAGCGGGGGGCGAGAGACCCAGTACTTC. Translation gives CASQDSSGGRETQYF. The genes are TRBV14 and TRBJ2-5, with 11 bases fitting TRBD2. The CDR3 spans 15 residues. The germline V gene has CDR1 SGHDN and CDR2 FVKESK. After removal of 8 bases from V and 4 bases from J, the junction contained 9 bases not matched to a gene. Using reference TRBV14 and TRBJ2-5 for the parts outside the CDR3, the full variable domain is EAGVTQFPSHSVIEKGQTVTLRCDPISGHDNLYWYRRVMGKEIKFLLHFVKESKQDESGMPNNRFLAERTGGTYSTLKVQPAELEDSGVYFCASQDSSGGRETQYFGPGTRLLVL.